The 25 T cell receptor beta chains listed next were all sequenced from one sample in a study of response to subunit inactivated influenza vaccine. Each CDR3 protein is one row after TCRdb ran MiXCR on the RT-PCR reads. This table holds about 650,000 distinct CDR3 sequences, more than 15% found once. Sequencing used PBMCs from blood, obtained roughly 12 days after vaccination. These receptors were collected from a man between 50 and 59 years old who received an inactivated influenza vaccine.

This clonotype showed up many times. The CDR3 sequence is CASSQEQGWTDTQYF. The CDR3 DNA sequence: TGCGCCAGCAGCCAAGAACAGGGTTGGACAGATACGCAGTATTTT. The V call is TRBV4-3, the J call TRBJ2-3, with a tentative D call TRBD1 (6 bases). Trimming took off 0 bases at V and 3 bases at J, with 10 bases between the two ends. CDR3 length: 15 amino acids. The germline V gene encodes CDR1 LGHNA and CDR2 YSLEER.

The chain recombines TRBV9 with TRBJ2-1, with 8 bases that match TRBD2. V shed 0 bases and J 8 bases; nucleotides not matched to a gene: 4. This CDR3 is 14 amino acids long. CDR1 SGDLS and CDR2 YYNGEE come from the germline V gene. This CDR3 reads CASSVDGRDYEQFF. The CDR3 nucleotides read TGTGCCAGCAGCGTAGACGGGAGGGACTATGAGCAGTTCTTC. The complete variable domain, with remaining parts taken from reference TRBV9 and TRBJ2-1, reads DSGVTQTPKHLITATGQRVTLRCSPRSGDLSVYWYQQSLDQGLQFLIQYYNGEERAKGNILERFSAQQFPDLHSELNLSSLELGDSALYFCASSVDGRDYEQFFGPGTRLTVL.

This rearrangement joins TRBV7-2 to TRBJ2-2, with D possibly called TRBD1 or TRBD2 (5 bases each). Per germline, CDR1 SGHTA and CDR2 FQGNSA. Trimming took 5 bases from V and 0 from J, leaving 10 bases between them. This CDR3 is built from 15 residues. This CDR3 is CASSLGRPNTGELFF. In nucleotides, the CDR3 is TGTGCCAGCAGCCTGGGACGCCCGAACACCGGGGAGCTGTTTTTT.

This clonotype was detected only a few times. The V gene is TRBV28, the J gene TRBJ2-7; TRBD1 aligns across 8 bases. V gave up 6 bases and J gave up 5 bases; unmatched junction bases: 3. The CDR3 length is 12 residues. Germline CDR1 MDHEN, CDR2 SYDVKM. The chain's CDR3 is CASRSGGHEQYF. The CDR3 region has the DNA TGTGCCAGCAGATCAGGGGGCCACGAGCAGTACTTC.

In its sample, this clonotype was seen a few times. CDR3 in amino acids: CSAAPGLAGVRNEQFF. CDR3 DNA sequence: TGCAGTGCTGCCCCGGGACTAGCGGGGGTCCGGAATGAGCAGTTCTTC. The genes are TRBV20-1 and TRBJ2-1, with 14 nucleotides matching TRBD2. This CDR3 is 16 amino acids long. V lost 5 bases to trimming and J lost 7 bases; unmatched junction nucleotides: 10. Germline assignment: CDR1 DFQATT and CDR2 SNEGSKA (reference sequence).

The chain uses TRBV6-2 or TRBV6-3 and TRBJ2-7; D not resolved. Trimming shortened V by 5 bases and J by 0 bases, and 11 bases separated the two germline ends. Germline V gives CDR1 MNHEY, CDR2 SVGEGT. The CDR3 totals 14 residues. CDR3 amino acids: CASSKSGSSYEQYF. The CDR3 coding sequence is TGTGCCAGCAGTAAGTCAGGCAGCTCCTACGAGCAGTACTTC.

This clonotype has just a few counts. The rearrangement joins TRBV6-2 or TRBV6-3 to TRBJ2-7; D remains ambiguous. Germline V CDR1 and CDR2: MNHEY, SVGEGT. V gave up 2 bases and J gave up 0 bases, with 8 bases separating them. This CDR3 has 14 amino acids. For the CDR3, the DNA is TGTGCCAGCAGTTACCTGGACGGCTCCTACGAGCAGTACTTC. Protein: CASSYLDGSYEQYF.

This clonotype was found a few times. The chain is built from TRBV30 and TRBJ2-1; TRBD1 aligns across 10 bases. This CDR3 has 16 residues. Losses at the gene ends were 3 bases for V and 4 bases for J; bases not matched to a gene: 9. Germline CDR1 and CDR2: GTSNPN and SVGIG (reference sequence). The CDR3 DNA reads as TGTGCCTGGAGAGTCGAAAGGGACAGGGGATACAATGAGCAGTTCTTC. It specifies CAWRVERDRGYNEQFF.

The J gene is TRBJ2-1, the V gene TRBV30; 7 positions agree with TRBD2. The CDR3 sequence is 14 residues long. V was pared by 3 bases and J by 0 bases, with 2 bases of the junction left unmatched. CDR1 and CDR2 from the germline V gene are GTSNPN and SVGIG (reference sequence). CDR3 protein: CAWRRGSSYNEQFF. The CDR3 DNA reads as TGTGCCTGGAGGCGGGGGAGCTCCTACAATGAGCAGTTCTTC.

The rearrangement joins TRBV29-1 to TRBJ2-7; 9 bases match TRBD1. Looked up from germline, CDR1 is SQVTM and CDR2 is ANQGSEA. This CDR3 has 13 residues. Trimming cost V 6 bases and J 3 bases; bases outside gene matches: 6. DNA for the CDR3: TGCAGCGTGTTGGGACAGGGTTTCTACGAGCAGTACTTC. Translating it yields CSVLGQGFYEQYF.

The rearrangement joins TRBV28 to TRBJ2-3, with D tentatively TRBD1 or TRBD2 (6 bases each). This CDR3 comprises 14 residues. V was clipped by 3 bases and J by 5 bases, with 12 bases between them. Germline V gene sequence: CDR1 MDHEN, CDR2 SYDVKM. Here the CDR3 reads CASSFAGGGDTQYF. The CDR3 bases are TGTGCCAGCAGTTTTGCCGGAGGGGGAGATACGCAGTATTTT.

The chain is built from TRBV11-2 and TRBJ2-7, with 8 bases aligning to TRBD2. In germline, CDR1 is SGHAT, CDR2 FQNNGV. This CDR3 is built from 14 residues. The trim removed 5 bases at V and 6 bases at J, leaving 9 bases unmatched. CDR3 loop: CASSVAGNRREQYF. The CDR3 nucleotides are TGTGCCAGCAGCGTAGCGGGGAATCGTCGCGAGCAGTACTTC.

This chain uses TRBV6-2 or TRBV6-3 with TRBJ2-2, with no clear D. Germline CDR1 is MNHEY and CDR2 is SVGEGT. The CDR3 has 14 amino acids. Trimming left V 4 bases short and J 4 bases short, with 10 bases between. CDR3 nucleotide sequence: TGTGCCAGCAGTTTTCTTTACGGCACCGGGGAGCTGTTTTTT. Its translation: CASSFLYGTGELFF.

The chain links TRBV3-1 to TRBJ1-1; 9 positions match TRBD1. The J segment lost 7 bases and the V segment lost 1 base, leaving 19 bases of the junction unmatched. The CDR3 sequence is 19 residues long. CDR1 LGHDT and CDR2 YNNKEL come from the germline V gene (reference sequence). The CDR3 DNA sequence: TGTGCCAGCAGCCAAGTAACCGCCTCAGGACAGGGGAAACTCAATGAAGCTTTCTTT. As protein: CASSQVTASGQGKLNEAFF.

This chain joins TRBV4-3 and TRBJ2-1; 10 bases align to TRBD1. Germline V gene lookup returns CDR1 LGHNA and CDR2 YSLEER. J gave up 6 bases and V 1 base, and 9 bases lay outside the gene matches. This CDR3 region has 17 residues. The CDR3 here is CASSQGVGTGAGNEQFF. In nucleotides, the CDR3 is TGCGCCAGCAGCCAAGGTGTGGGGACAGGGGCGGGCAATGAGCAGTTCTTC.

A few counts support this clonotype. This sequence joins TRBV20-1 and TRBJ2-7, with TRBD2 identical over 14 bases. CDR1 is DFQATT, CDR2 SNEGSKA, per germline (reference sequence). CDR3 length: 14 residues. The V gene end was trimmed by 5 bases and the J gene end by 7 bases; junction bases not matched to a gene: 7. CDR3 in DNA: TGCAGTGCTGAGGGACTAGCGGGAGTTCTTGAGCAGTACTTC. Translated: CSAEGLAGVLEQYF.

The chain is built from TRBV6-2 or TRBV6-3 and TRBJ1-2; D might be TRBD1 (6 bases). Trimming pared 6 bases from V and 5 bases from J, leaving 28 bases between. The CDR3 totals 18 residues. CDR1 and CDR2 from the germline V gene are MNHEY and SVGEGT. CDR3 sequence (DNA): TGTGCCAGCAGCTCACCGTCCTCCACCTCCGGGACACCTTATGGCTACACCTTC. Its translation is CASSSPSSTSGTPYGYTF.

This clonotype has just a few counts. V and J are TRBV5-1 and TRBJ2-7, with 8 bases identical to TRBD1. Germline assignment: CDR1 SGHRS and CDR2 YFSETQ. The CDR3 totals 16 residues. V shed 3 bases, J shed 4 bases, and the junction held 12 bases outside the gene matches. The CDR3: CASSSRDRGGPYEQYF. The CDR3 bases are TGCGCCAGCAGCTCCCGTGACAGGGGCGGTCCATACGAGCAGTACTTC.

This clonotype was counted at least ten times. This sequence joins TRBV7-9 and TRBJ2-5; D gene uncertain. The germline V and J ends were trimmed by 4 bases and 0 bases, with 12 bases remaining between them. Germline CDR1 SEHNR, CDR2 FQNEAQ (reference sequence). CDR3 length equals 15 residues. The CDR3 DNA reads TGTGCCAGCAGCTCCGGGCCTGGTAACCAAGAGACCCAGTACTTC. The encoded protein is CASSSGPGNQETQYF.

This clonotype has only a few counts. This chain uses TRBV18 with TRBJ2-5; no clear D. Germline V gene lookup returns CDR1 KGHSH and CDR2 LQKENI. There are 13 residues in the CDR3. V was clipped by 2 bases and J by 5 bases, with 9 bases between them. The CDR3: CASSPGLWETQYF. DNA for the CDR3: TGTGCCAGCTCACCAGGGCTTTGGGAGACCCAGTACTTC.

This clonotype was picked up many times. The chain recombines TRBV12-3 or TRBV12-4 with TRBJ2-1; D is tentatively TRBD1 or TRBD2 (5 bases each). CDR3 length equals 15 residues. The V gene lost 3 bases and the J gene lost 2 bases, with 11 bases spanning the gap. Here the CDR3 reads CASSLGRATYNEQFF. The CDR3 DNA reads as TGTGCCAGCAGTTTGGGGCGGGCCACCTACAATGAGCAGTTCTTC.

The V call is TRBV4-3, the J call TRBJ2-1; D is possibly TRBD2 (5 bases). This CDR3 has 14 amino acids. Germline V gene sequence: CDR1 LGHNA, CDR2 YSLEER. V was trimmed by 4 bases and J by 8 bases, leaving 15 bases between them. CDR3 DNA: TGCGCCAGCAGCCGCGCAGACTACCGACATGAGCAGTTCTTC. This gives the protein CASSRADYRHEQFF.

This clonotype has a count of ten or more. The CDR3 coding sequence is TGCGCCAGCAACACGGGGGGGCAGAACACTGAAGCTTTCTTT. This sequence encodes CASNTGGQNTEAFF. V usage is TRBV5-1 and J usage is TRBJ1-1, with a weak D call TRBD1 (6 bases). Deletions cut 6 bases from V and 1 base from J, with 13 bases between. Germline V lookup: CDR1 SGHRS, CDR2 YFSETQ. This CDR3 has 14 residues.

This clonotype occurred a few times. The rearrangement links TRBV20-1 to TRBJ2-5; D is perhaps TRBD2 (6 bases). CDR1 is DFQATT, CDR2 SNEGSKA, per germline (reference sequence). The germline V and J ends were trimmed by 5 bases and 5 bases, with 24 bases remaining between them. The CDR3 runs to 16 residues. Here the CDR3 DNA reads TGCAGTGCTGGGCCTAGCCACGGGGGATTTGGTGAGACCCAGTACTTC. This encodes CSAGPSHGGFGETQYF.

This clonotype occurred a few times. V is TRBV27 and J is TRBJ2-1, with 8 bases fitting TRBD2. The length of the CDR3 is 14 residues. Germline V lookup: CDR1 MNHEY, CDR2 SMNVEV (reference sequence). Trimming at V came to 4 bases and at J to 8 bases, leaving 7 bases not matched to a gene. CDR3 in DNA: TGTGCCAGCAGTTACGGGACTAGTATCCATGAGCAGTTCTTC. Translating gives CASSYGTSIHEQFF.